This passage covers 30 T cell receptor beta chains from one sample sequenced in a study of CD8 T cells in ankylosing spondylitis. TCRdb analysed the 5' RACE reads with MiXCR anew, one entry per CDR3 protein. The table lists about 52,000 distinct CDR3 sequences, about 7.8% of them singletons. Sequenced sample: blood, either unsorted or a sorted T cell fraction (not recorded which). Receptor source: a female donor with ankylosing spondylitis or in good health (not recorded which).

In this sample, this clonotype turned up a few times. A read error is possible here, since a much larger clone lies one base away. J is TRBJ2-2 and V is TRBV29-1; the D gene is possibly TRBD2 (6 bases). The CDR3 length is 13 residues. The germline gives CDR1 SQVTM, CDR2 ANQGSEA. CDR3 region: CSVSRANTGGLFF. The CDR3 nucleotides are TGCAGCGTTTCCAGGGCGAACACCGGGGGGCTGTTTTTT.

At least ten counts were recorded for this clonotype. The chain is built from TRBV29-1 and TRBJ2-3; D is ambiguous. The CDR3 totals 13 residues. The V end lost 0 bases, the J end lost 2 bases, and 6 bases lay between the germline ends. Germline assignment: CDR1 SQVTM and CDR2 ANQGSEA. In DNA, the CDR3 is TGCAGCGTTGAAGAGTATGACACAGATACGCAGTATTTT. Residues: CSVEEYDTDTQYF.

This clonotype has ten or more counts. The chain has TRBV5-1 and TRBJ1-1, with 7 bases matching TRBD1. V was clipped by 3 bases and J by 0 bases; unmatched bases: 2. Germline loops: CDR1 SGHRS, CDR2 YFSETQ. The CDR3 runs 14 residues. This CDR3 is CASSWGQLNTEAFF. The DNA for the CDR3 is TGCGCCAGCAGCTGGGGACAGTTGAACACTGAAGCTTTCTTT.

This clonotype was seen many times. This sequence joins TRBV20-1 and TRBJ2-4, with 16 bases fitting TRBD2. The CDR3 consists of 16 residues. Germline loops: CDR1 DFQATT, CDR2 SNEGSKA (reference sequence). Trimming at V came to 3 bases and at J to 8 bases, leaving 7 bases not matched to a gene. The CDR3 is CSASWGLAGGGDIQYF. CDR3 in DNA: TGCAGTGCTAGTTGGGGACTAGCGGGGGGGGGCGACATTCAGTACTTC.

In its sample, this clonotype was seen many times. The rearrangement uses TRBV9 and TRBJ2-3; tentative D call: TRBD2 (7 bases). Germline CDR1 is SGDLS and CDR2 is YYNGEE. V lost 0 bases to trimming and J lost 1 base, with 21 bases between them. The CDR3 has 19 amino acids. DNA of the CDR3: TGTGCCAGCAGCGTAGTTCCCCCAGGCGGGGGCCGCCGCACAGATACGCAGTATTTT. It is translated as CASSVVPPGGGRRTDTQYF.

This clonotype was detected only a few times. The chain links TRBV20-1 to TRBJ2-5; no firm D call. V was cut by 4 bases and J by 5 bases, with 8 bases left in between. Germline assignment: CDR1 DFQATT and CDR2 SNEGSKA (reference sequence). This CDR3 has 11 amino acids. The CDR3 spells CSAIVVETQYF. For the CDR3, the DNA is TGCAGTGCTATAGTAGTTGAGACCCAGTACTTC.

This clonotype has more than one count but fewer than ten. The chain has TRBV7-9 and TRBJ1-2; D call uncertain. This CDR3 contains 12 residues. CDR1 is SEHNR and CDR2 is FQNEAQ in the germline V gene (reference sequence). V was cut by 4 bases and J by 4 bases, with 7 bases left in between. Written as DNA, the CDR3 is TGTGCCAGCAGCTCACTAACCTATGGCTACACCTTC. It specifies CASSSLTYGYTF.

This clonotype occurred many times. The V call is TRBV7-9, the J call TRBJ2-7, with TRBD2 matching over 12 bases. From germline, CDR1 is SEHNR and CDR2 FQNEAQ (reference sequence). The CDR3 totals 20 residues. J gave up 1 base and V 0 bases, and 13 bases lay outside the gene matches. CDR3 sequence: CASSLAHVTSGGRSSYEQYV. DNA for the CDR3: TGTGCCAGCAGCTTAGCGCATGTGACTAGCGGGGGCCGGAGTTCCTACGAGCAGTACGTC.

There are a few counts of this clonotype. The chain is built from TRBV5-5 and TRBJ2-1; TRBD2 is a possible D gene (5 bases). Germline loops: CDR1 SGHKS, CDR2 YYEKEE (reference sequence). The CDR3 spans 15 residues. V lost 2 bases to trimming and J lost 9 bases, with 18 bases between them. The CDR3 loop is CASSLGRGGSGEQFF. The CDR3 bases are TGTGCCAGCAGCTTAGGTCGCGGAGGTTCGGGTGAGCAGTTCTTC. Full variable domain (rest looked up from reference TRBV5-5 and TRBJ2-1): DAGVTQSPTHLIKTRGQQVTLRCSPISGHKSVSWYQQVLGQGPQFIFQYYEKEERGRGNFPDRFSARQFPNYSSELNVNALLLGDSALYLCASSLGRGGSGEQFFGPGTRLTVL.

The table lists this clonotype with many counts. V is TRBV9 and J is TRBJ1-1; the D gene is possibly TRBD1 (5 bases). This CDR3 spans 14 amino acids. Germline lookup yields CDR1 SGDLS and CDR2 YYNGEE. The V and J ends lost 6 bases and 4 bases respectively, with 16 bases between them. The CDR3 loop is CASNLVGQVTEAFF. The CDR3 DNA reads TGTGCCAGCAACTTAGTGGGGCAGGTCACTGAAGCTTTCTTT.

This clonotype was seen at least ten times. The chain combines TRBV5-1 with TRBJ2-1; 8 positions agree with TRBD2. CDR3 length equals 15 residues. The V gene end was trimmed by 0 bases and the J gene end by 4 bases; junction bases not matched to a gene: 3. The germline V gene encodes CDR1 SGHRS and CDR2 YFSETQ. For the CDR3, the DNA is TGCGCCAGCAGCTTGGCGACTAGCGAATACAATGAGCAGTTCTTC. Its translation: CASSLATSEYNEQFF.

The sample holds many counts of this clonotype. The chain combines TRBV20-1 with TRBJ2-3; D may be TRBD2 (6 bases). Looked up from germline, CDR1 is DFQATT and CDR2 is SNEGSKA (reference sequence). The CDR3 extends over 14 amino acids. V was shortened by 2 bases and J by 1 base, with 10 bases between the two germline ends. CDR3 residues: CSARLTSRTDTQYF. CDR3 sequence (DNA): TGCAGTGCTAGACTGACTAGTCGCACAGATACGCAGTATTTT.

At least ten counts were recorded for this clonotype. The chain joins TRBV5-1 to TRBJ2-1, with 9 bases fitting TRBD1. CDR1 and CDR2 (germline): SGHRS, YFSETQ. The J segment lost 4 bases and the V segment lost 4 bases, leaving 9 bases of the junction unmatched. The CDR3 is 16 amino acids. The CDR3: CASSRFGDRVYNEQFF. Written as DNA, the CDR3 is TGCGCCAGCAGCCGCTTTGGGGACAGGGTTTACAATGAGCAGTTCTTC. The full variable domain, its missing parts supplied by reference TRBV5-1 and TRBJ2-1, is KAGVTQTPRYLIKTRGQQVTLSCSPISGHRSVSWYQQTPGQGLQFLFEYFSETQRNKGNFPGRFSGRQFSNSRSEMNVSTLELGDSALYLCASSRFGDRVYNEQFFGPGTRLTVL.

At least ten counts were recorded for this clonotype. The gene calls are TRBV5-1 and TRBJ2-3; D perhaps matches TRBD1 (6 bases). V lost 0 bases, J lost 4 bases, and 6 bases lay in between. Germline V CDR1 and CDR2: SGHRS, YFSETQ. CDR3 length: 13 amino acids. The DNA for the CDR3 is TGCGCCAGCAGCTTGGACAGGGCAGATACGCAGTATTTT. This encodes CASSLDRADTQYF.

Ten or more counts support this clonotype. The chain couples TRBV5-5 to TRBJ2-5; D unresolved. Germline V gives CDR1 SGHKS, CDR2 YYEKEE (reference sequence). This CDR3 is built from 16 residues. V was pared by 0 bases and J by 2 bases, with 14 bases between. This CDR3 reads CASSLAYFDGQETQYF. As DNA, the CDR3 is TGTGCCAGCAGCTTGGCCTACTTCGACGGACAAGAGACCCAGTACTTC.

There are many counts of this clonotype. The chain is built from TRBV20-1 and TRBJ1-2; 9 nucleotides line up with TRBD1. The CDR3 extends over 15 amino acids. Germline V gene lookup returns CDR1 DFQATT and CDR2 SNEGSKA (reference sequence). CDR3 residues: CRVGDGTGMDYGYTF. The CDR3, as DNA: TGCAGGGTCGGCGACGGGACAGGGATGGACTATGGCTACACCTTC.

This clonotype occurred many times. The chain recombines TRBV10-3 with TRBJ2-7; TRBD2 aligns across 8 bases. The junction had 10 bases not matched to a gene; V was cut back by 10 bases and J by 2 bases. This CDR3 spans 14 amino acids. Per germline, CDR1 ENHRY and CDR2 SYGVKD. The CDR3 loop is CATGLAGSPYEQYV. CDR3 DNA sequence: TGTGCCACTGGACTAGCAGGGAGCCCCTACGAGCAGTACGTC.

This clonotype came up many times. The chain is built from TRBV20-1 and TRBJ2-2; TRBD1 matches at 9 bases. The CDR3 has 15 residues. The V segment lost 6 bases and the J segment 5 bases; nucleotides outside the gene matches: 10. Germline values: CDR1 DFQATT, CDR2 SNEGSKA (reference sequence). The CDR3 loop is CSAIPLQGATGELFF. CDR3 bases: TGCAGTGCAATACCCCTACAGGGGGCGACCGGGGAGCTGTTTTTT.

Ten or more counts support this clonotype. This rearrangement joins TRBV5-4 to TRBJ1-1, with D unclear. The CDR3 runs to 15 residues. Germline CDR1 SGHNT, CDR2 YYREEE (reference sequence). The V gene lost 0 bases and the J gene lost 1 base, with 10 bases spanning the gap. The CDR3 loop is CASSLEIGRNTEAFF. CDR3 in DNA: TGTGCCAGCAGCTTGGAGATTGGGCGGAACACTGAAGCTTTCTTT.

This clonotype was recorded many times. This CDR3 is CASSYSKGLMNTEAFF. In nucleotides, the CDR3 is TGTGCCAGCAGTTACTCGAAGGGTCTCATGAACACTGAAGCTTTCTTT. The genes are TRBV6-5 and TRBJ1-1; D remains ambiguous. V lost 0 bases, J lost 0 bases, and 11 bases lay in between. Germline V CDR1 and CDR2: MNHEY, SVGAGI. This CDR3 spans 16 amino acids.

This clonotype showed up just a few times. The chain combines TRBV2 with TRBJ2-5, with 11 positions matching TRBD1. Germline CDR1 reads SNHLY; CDR2 reads FYNNEI. Germline trimming cut 2 bases from V and 5 bases from J; bases unmatched to any gene: 4. The CDR3 has 15 residues. The CDR3 region is CASSEWTGGSETQYF. The CDR3 DNA reads TGTGCCAGCAGTGAATGGACAGGGGGCTCGGAGACCCAGTACTTC.

This sequence joins TRBV7-2 and TRBJ1-1; D possibly corresponds to TRBD1 (5 bases). Germline V gene data show CDR1 as SGHTA and CDR2 as FQGNSA. V lost 5 bases, J lost 5 bases, and 9 bases lay in between. This CDR3 is 12 amino acids long. The CDR3 spells CASSRGRTEAFF. The CDR3 coding sequence is TGTGCCAGCAGCCGGGGGAGGACTGAAGCTTTCTTT.

This clonotype was counted many times. This rearrangement joins TRBV20-1 to TRBJ1-5; tentatively, D is TRBD1 (5 bases). This CDR3 spans 17 amino acids. The V gene lost 1 base and the J gene lost 4 bases, with 20 bases spanning the gap. Germline-derived CDR1 and CDR2 are DFQATT and SNEGSKA (reference sequence). The CDR3 is CSARAVKGHAGNQPQHF. In DNA, the CDR3 is TGCAGTGCTAGAGCTGTGAAGGGGCACGCCGGGAATCAGCCCCAGCATTTT.

In this sample, this clonotype turned up many times. The J gene is TRBJ2-5, the V gene TRBV6-1, with 9 positions matching TRBD1. The junction had 5 bases not matched to a gene; V was cut back by 5 bases and J by 4 bases. This CDR3 region has 14 residues. From germline, CDR1 is MNHNS and CDR2 SASEGT. The CDR3 region has the DNA TGTGCCAGCAGTCGTACAGGGGGCTCAGAGACCCAGTACTTC. Translation: CASSRTGGSETQYF.

This clonotype was observed many times. The chain couples TRBV20-1 to TRBJ2-1; TRBD2 matches 9 bases. The germline gives CDR1 DFQATT, CDR2 SNEGSKA (reference sequence). V was pared by 5 bases and J by 6 bases, with 5 bases of the junction left unmatched. There are 13 residues in the CDR3. The CDR3 here is CSAPGTSINEQFF. CDR3 DNA: TGCAGTGCTCCCGGGACTAGCATCAATGAGCAGTTCTTC.

In this sample, this clonotype turned up many times. V and J are TRBV5-1 and TRBJ2-1; 8 bases match TRBD2. This CDR3 is built from 16 residues. Trimming took 0 bases from V and 4 from J; bases not matched to a gene: 6. Germline values: CDR1 SGHRS, CDR2 YFSETQ. The CDR3 DNA reads TGCGCCAGCAGCTTGGTGGCTAGCGGGTTATACAATGAGCAGTTCTTC. Protein: CASSLVASGLYNEQFF.

This clonotype was observed many times. The chain recombines TRBV20-1 with TRBJ2-1, with 7 bases lining up with TRBD1. J was trimmed by 6 bases and V by 6 bases; bases with no gene match: 17. CDR3 length equals 16 residues. Germline CDR1 and CDR2: DFQATT and SNEGSKA (reference sequence). CDR3: CSAPRGDRALFNEQFF. The CDR3 nucleotides are TGCAGTGCCCCCCGGGGAGACAGGGCCTTATTCAATGAGCAGTTCTTC.

In its sample, this clonotype was seen a few times. V is TRBV11-2 and J is TRBJ1-6, with D uncertain. Germline V gives CDR1 SGHAT, CDR2 FQNNGV. The CDR3 length is 13 residues. Trimming removed 3 bases at V and 9 bases at J, with 9 bases between. The CDR3 sequence: CASSFWQSSPLHF. DNA of the CDR3: TGTGCCAGCAGCTTTTGGCAATCTTCACCCCTCCACTTT.

This clonotype was counted many times. The CDR3 nucleotides are TGTGCCATCAGTGAGTCGGCGGAAGAGACCCAGTACTTC. The encoded protein is CAISESAEETQYF. The chain recombines TRBV10-3 with TRBJ2-5; D is unclear. The germline gives CDR1 ENHRY, CDR2 SYGVKD. CDR3 length: 13 residues. V lost 0 bases and J lost 3, with 5 bases in between.

This clonotype showed up many times. The V and J genes are TRBV20-1 and TRBJ1-2; 8 bases match TRBD1. Trimming took 1 base from V and 6 from J; bases not matched to a gene: 7. Germline-derived CDR1 and CDR2 are DFQATT and SNEGSKA (reference sequence). This CDR3 region has 14 residues. The CDR3 nucleotides are TGCAGTGCTAGAGTAGGACAGGGAGTGGATGGCTACACCTTC. Protein: CSARVGQGVDGYTF.